The TCR beta chain under discussion was sequenced for a study of blood T cell repertoires in COVID-19. About the study: The United States, Italy and Spain supplied acute and convalescent COVID-19 samples. In each case, the material was cDNA or gDNA derived from T cells, B-cell-depleted T cells, or PBMCs.

Trimming pared 3 bases from V and 6 bases from J, leaving 17 bases between. This CDR3 is 16 amino acids long. Germline V gene data show CDR1 as KGHSH and CDR2 as LQKENI. Original handling: It was from reference gene primer amplification that nucleated cell counts were estimated. Sequencing used immunoSEQ multiplex PCR; TCRdb keeps in-frame clones, though not all of them. D and trimming were read from the DNA, whereas the V and J calls and clone size are those reported in that table. Altogether tens of thousands of clones are present, roughly 89% being singletons, with the ten largest covering about 2%.

V gene TRBV18 combines with J gene TRBJ1-4; the D is unclear. The receptor's source is a man aged 45-60 years with acute or convalescent COVID-19. The sequenced sample was peripheral blood. CDR3 coding DNA: TGTGCCAGCTCACCCCTTCCTAACCTACGATATGAAAAACTGTTTTTT. Encoded protein: CASSPLPNLRYEKLFF.